This TCR beta chain appears in the sequencing data of a study of shared clonotypes between healthy human individuals. Deep was the level at which the assay was run. The method was immunoSEQ multiplex PCR; TCRdb's version includes in-frame clones alone and lacks a portion of them. The sample has some 450,000 clones; about 74% are singletons. Germline CDR1 SGHVS, CDR2 FNYEAQ. The V gene lost 2 bases and the J gene lost 4 bases, with 12 bases spanning the gap. CDR3 length equals 15 residues. The sample taken for sequencing was PBMCs. The clonotype was recovered from a woman between 40 and 55 years old in good health. Some clones in this sample may be carry-over from other donors' samples. The genes are TRBV7-6 and TRBJ1-3; D not resolved. As DNA, the CDR3 is TGTGCCAGCAGCTTATATAGGCTACCCGGAAACACCATATATTTT. As protein: CASSLYRLPGNTIYF.